This TCR beta chain is from a study of vaccination and CD4 T cells after COVID-19. In the study overall: Control cultures were given a CEFX pool, an HIV-1 Nef pool, or no peptide.

CDR1 and CDR2 from the germline V gene are DFQATT and SNEGSKA (reference sequence). Trimming cost V 2 bases and J 5 bases, with 12 bases left between them. CDR3 length: 13 amino acids. Treatment described: roughly 10-day PBMC culture with coronavirus spike peptide pools or control peptides (ViraFEST assay). The Oncomine TCR Beta short-read assay was applied to DNA of cultured CD4+ T cells. TCRdb reprocessed the PCR reads with MiXCR, giving one entry per CDR3 protein. The table has 25,000 to 30,000 distinct CDR3 sequences, roughly 57% seen once; the top ten hold about a sixth. Study-level results: Spike mono-reactivity was shown by 304 of 307 vaccine-specific clones in convalescent patients. SARS-CoV-2-reactive clonotypes showed a nonsignificant median rise from around 20 to 38.

Notes on this clonotype: What it binds is not known.

Sequenced material: CD4+ T cells from blood, cultured in vitro, taken after SARS-CoV-2 vaccination. This chain links TRBV20-1 with TRBJ2-5; possibly TRBD1 for D (5 bases). The receptor was isolated from a human donor who received a COVID-19 vaccine. The CDR3 sequence is CSARRQGFETQYF. The CDR3 region has the DNA TGCAGTGCTAGAAGGCAGGGATTTGAGACCCAGTACTTC.